This TCR beta chain was captured by sequencing in a study of cytomegalovirus exposure and HLA in healthy donors. The CDR3 runs 14 residues. Germline CDR1 reads MNHNS; CDR2 reads SASEGT. The V and J ends lost 4 bases and 5 bases respectively, with 12 bases between them. Of note for this clone: Its specificity is unknown.

60 Vbeta and 13 Jbeta primers were used in PCR. The repertoire was sequenced with immunoSEQ multiplex PCR; TCRdb's copy has only in-frame clones and lacks some. The sample records under 200,000 clones, about two thirds being singletons. General study findings and limits: On later analysis, the bulk of CMV-associated TCR beta chains appeared to be HLA-restricted.

The specimen was PBMCs. The chain joins TRBV6-1 to TRBJ2-1; D not resolved. The source is a woman in her 30s in good health and CMV-seronegative. The CDR3 DNA reads TGTGCCAGCAGTGCCCTGTATCTCCACAATGAGCAGTTCTTC. Encoded protein: CASSALYLHNEQFF.